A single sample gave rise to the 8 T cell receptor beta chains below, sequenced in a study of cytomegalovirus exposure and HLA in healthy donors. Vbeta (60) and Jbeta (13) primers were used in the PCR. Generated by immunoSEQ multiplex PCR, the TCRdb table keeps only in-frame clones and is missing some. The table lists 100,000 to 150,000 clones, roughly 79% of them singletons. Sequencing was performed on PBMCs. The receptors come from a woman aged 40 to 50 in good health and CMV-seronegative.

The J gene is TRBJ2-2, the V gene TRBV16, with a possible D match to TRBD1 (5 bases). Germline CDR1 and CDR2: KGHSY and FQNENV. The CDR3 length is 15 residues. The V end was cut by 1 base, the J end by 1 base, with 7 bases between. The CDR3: CASSQFTGNTGELFF. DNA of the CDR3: TGTGCCAGCAGCCAATTTACAGGGAACACCGGGGAGCTGTTTTTT.

The CDR3 DNA is TGTGCCAGCACCCTTGCAGGGGTACCGGGAAACACCATATATTTT. Its translation: CASTLAGVPGNTIYF. The rearrangement uses TRBV6-6 and TRBJ1-3; D may be TRBD1 (6 bases). V shed 7 bases and J shed 4 bases, with 17 bases lying between them. CDR3 length: 15 amino acids. Germline CDR1 is MNHNY and CDR2 is SVGAGI (reference sequence).

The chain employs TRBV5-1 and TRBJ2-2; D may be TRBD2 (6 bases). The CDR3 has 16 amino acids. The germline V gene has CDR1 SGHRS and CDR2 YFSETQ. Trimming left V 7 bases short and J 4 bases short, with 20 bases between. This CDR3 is CASSAGGSGPTGELFF. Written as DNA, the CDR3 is TGCGCCAGCTCCGCCGGAGGGTCCGGTCCCACCGGGGAGCTGTTTTTT.

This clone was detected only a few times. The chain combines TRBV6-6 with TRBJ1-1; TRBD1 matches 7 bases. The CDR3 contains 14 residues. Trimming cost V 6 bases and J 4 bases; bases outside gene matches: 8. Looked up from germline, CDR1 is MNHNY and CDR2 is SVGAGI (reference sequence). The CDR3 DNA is TGTGCCAGCAGGAAGGAGGGGGCTGTCACTGAAGCTTTCTTT. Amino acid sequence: CASRKEGAVTEAFF.

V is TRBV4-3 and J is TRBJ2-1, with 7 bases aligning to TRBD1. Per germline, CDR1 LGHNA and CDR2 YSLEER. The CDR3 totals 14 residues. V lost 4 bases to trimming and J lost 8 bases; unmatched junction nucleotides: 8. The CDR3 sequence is CASSRDRVYDEQFF. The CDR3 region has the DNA TGCGCCAGCAGCCGAGACAGGGTTTATGATGAGCAGTTCTTC.

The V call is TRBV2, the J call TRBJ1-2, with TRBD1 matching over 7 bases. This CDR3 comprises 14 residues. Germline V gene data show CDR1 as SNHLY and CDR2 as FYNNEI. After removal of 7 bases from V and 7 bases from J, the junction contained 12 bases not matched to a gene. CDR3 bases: TGTGCCAGCACAAGCTATACAGGGGCCTCTGGCTACACCTTC. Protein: CASTSYTGASGYTF.

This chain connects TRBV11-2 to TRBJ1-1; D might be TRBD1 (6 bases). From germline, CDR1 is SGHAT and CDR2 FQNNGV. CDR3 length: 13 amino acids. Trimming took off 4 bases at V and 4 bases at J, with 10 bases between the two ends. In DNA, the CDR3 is TGTGCCAGCAGCTACAGGGCTCTCACTGAAGCTTTCTTT. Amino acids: CASSYRALTEAFF.

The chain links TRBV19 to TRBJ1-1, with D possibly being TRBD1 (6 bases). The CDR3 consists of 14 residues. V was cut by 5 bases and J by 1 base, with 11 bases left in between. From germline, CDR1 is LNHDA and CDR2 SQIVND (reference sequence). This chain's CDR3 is CASSFQDRNTEAFF. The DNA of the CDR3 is TGTGCCAGTAGTTTCCAGGACAGGAACACTGAAGCTTTCTTT. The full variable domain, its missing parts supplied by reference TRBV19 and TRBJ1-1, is DGGITQSPKYLFRKEGQNVTLSCEQNLNHDAMYWYRQDPGQGLRLIYYSQIVNDFQKGDIAEGYSVSREKKESFPLTVTSAQKNPTAFYLCASSFQDRNTEAFFGQGTRLTVV.